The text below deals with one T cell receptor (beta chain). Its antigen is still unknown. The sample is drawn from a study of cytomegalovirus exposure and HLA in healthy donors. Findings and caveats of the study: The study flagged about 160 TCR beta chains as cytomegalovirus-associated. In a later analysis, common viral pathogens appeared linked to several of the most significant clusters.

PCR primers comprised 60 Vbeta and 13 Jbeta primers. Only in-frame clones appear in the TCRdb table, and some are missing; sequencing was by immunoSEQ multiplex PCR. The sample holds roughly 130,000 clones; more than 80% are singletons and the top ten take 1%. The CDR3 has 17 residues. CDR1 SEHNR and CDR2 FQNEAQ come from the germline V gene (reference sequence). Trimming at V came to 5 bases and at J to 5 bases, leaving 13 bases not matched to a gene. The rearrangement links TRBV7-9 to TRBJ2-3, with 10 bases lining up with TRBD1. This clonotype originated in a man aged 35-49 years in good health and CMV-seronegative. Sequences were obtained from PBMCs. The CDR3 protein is CASSAGEGQGQGDTQYF. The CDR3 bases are TGTGCCAGCAGCGCCGGTGAGGGACAGGGGCAAGGAGATACGCAGTATTTT.